This T cell receptor beta chain was sequenced during a study of blood T cell repertoires in COVID-19. The germline CDR1 and CDR2 sequences are SGHTA and FQGNSA. This CDR3 comprises 14 residues. V was shortened by 1 base and J by 4 bases, with 8 bases between the two germline ends. In the original processing: Nucleated cell counts were estimated from reference gene primer amplification. TCRdb keeps only in-frame clones here, not all; method: immunoSEQ multiplex PCR. V and J calls and clone size are those listed in that table; D and trimming were worked out from the DNA. The sample includes 100,000 to 150,000 clones, 80% to 95% of them seen just once.

The TCR originated in a man aged 50-59 years with COVID-19, enrolled during active disease. The chain links TRBV7-2 to TRBJ1-5; D perhaps matches TRBD1 (6 bases). The specimen sequenced was peripheral blood. The CDR3 coding sequence is TGTGCCAGCAGCTTAGATCAGGGGAATCAGCCCCAGCATTTT. This gives the protein CASSLDQGNQPQHF.